This T cell receptor beta chain was profiled in a study of PD-1 blockade in classical Hodgkin lymphoma. Overall study findings and caveats: TCR diversity in CD4+, not CD8+, cells rose significantly by C4D1. Whatever underlies the repertoire differences (possibly disease activity or prior therapy) remains undefined. Healthy donors reportedly exceeded newly diagnosed patients in baseline TCR diversity. Newly diagnosed patients had diversity similar to the baseline diversity of complete responders.

Brentuximab vedotin exposure varied among the patients, all of whom had relapsed after autologous stem cell transplantation. In regard to this clone: Antigen: not known.

Clones were sequenced by immunoSEQ multiplex PCR, and TCRdb holds only the in-frame ones, with some missing. Of around 96,000 clones in the sample, over 80% were seen once. This CDR3 comprises 16 residues. CDR1 LNHDA and CDR2 SQIVND come from the germline V gene (reference sequence). Trimming removed 6 bases from V and 9 bases from J; junction bases left unmatched: 9. The chain has TRBV19 and TRBJ2-1; 15 nucleotides align to TRBD2. The specimen was peripheral blood mononuclear cells (PBMCs), collected at baseline. This TCR came from a human donor with classical Hodgkin lymphoma. The CDR3 DNA reads as TGTGCCAGTAGCAAACCGGGACTAGCGGGAGGTGGTGAGCAGTTCTTC. Translation gives CASSKPGLAGGGEQFF.